The rows below give T cell receptor beta chains drawn from one sample of a study of identical twins. TCRdb independently ran MiXCR on the 5' RACE reads; one entry per CDR3 protein. The sample yields roughly 690,000 distinct CDR3 sequences, about 20% seen once. The sample was also reused in another study, on T cells expressing NK-cell markers.

The sample was PBMCs. These receptors came from a young woman in good health. CDR3s include the opening cysteine and the closing phenylalanine or tryptophan. Fields, in order: V gene, CDR3 length, D gene, J gene, clone size, CDR3 protein, CDR3 DNA. A D gene is named only where the DNA matches it firmly. Clone size is stated in some rows and not others, as once, few, many or a class when expanded.

TRBV29-1,12,.,TRBJ2-5,.,CSVDYDRETQYF,TGCAGCGTTGATTACGACCGGGAGACCCAGTACTTC
TRBV23-1,17,TRBD2,TRBJ2-3,.,CASSHRVAGGPTDTQYF,TGCGCCAGCAGTCACAGAGTGGCGGGAGGGCCCACAGATACGCAGTATTTT
TRBV5-1,15,TRBD2,TRBJ2-1,.,CASNAGTSGFNEQFF,TGCGCCAGCAACGCCGGGACTAGCGGGTTCAATGAGCAGTTCTTC
TRBV29-1,12,.,TRBJ1-1,few,CSVEDRGTEAFF,TGCAGCGTTGAAGACAGGGGCACTGAAGCTTTCTTT
TRBV12-3/TRBV12-4,13,.,TRBJ2-7,.,CASSSGLTNEQYF,TGTGCCAGCAGTAGCGGGTTGACGAACGAGCAGTACTTC
TRBV20-1,13,.,TRBJ1-1,.,CSVTGPSNTEAFF,TGCAGTGTCACCGGCCCATCGAACACTGAAGCTTTCTTT
TRBV6-1,14,.,TRBJ2-4,few,CATRGQGRKNIQYF,TGTGCCACCCGAGGGCAGGGGCGTAAAAACATTCAGTACTTC
TRBV6-5,15,TRBD1,TRBJ2-7,.,CASSYYGTGGSEQYF,TGTGCCAGCAGTTACTACGGGACAGGGGGCAGCGAGCAGTACTTC
TRBV7-9,13,.,TRBJ2-2,many,CASSPKGAGELFF,TGTGCCAGCAGCCCCAAGGGAGCCGGGGAGCTGTTTTTT
TRBV12-3/TRBV12-4,14,.,TRBJ2-1,once,CASSYVGLPNEQFF,TGTGCCAGCAGCTACGTGGGCCTACCCAATGAGCAGTTCTTC
TRBV20-1,13,TRBD1,TRBJ2-1,few,CSARSYQGAGEFF,TGCAGTGCTAGATCTTACCAGGGGGCTGGGGAGTTCTTC
TRBV6-6,13,TRBD1,TRBJ1-1,few,CASGSTGGTEAFF,TGTGCCAGCGGGTCTACAGGGGGCACTGAAGCTTTCTTT
TRBV15,15,.,TRBJ2-3,few,CATSSAAQPTDTQYF,TGTGCCACCAGCAGTGCCGCGCAGCCGACGGATACGCAGTATTTT
TRBV10-3,15,.,TRBJ2-7,.,CAISGRASVPYEQYF,TGTGCCATCAGCGGTCGGGCCTCCGTGCCCTACGAGCAGTACTTC
TRBV6-6,13,.,TRBJ1-1,.,CASSYEGGTEAFF,TGTGCCAGCAGTTACGAAGGGGGCACTGAAGCTTTCTTT
TRBV20-1,13,.,TRBJ2-7,.,CSASTRGVYEQYF,TGCAGTGCTAGCACCCGTGGAGTCTACGAGCAGTACTTC
TRBV5-1,16,TRBD2,TRBJ2-7,.,CASSWYGGSGSYEQYF,TGCGCCAGCAGCTGGTACGGGGGGTCTGGTTCCTACGAGCAGTACTTC
TRBV12-3/TRBV12-4,14,TRBD1,TRBJ2-7,.,CASRTGGGGYEQYF,TGTGCCAGCAGGACAGGGGGCGGCGGCTACGAGCAGTACTTC
TRBV3-1,12,.,TRBJ2-2,.,CAIQSDAGELFF,TGTGCCATCCAATCGGACGCCGGGGAGCTGTTTTTT
TRBV3-1,13,TRBD1,TRBJ2-7,few,CASSLHRGSEQYF,TGTGCCAGCAGCCTGCACAGGGGGTCCGAGCAGTACTTC
TRBV7-8,15,TRBD1,TRBJ1-6,few,CASSLTPGQGFPLHF,TGTGCCAGCAGTCTTACCCCGGGACAGGGGTTCCCCCTCCACTTT
TRBV20-1,14,TRBD2,TRBJ2-1,few,CSTALAGPYNEQFF,TGCAGTACAGCGTTAGCGGGGCCCTACAATGAGCAGTTCTTC
TRBV7-2,13,.,TRBJ2-3,few,CASRETSTDTQYF,TGTGCCAGCCGGGAAACTAGCACAGATACGCAGTATTTT
TRBV5-1,14,.,TRBJ2-3,few,CASSFPGTTDTQYF,TGCGCCAGCAGCTTTCCCGGCACCACAGATACGCAGTATTTT
TRBV20-1,14,TRBD2,TRBJ2-3,many,CSASAAGGTDTQYF,TGCAGTGCTAGTGCGGCGGGGGGGACAGATACGCAGTATTTT
TRBV20-1,18,TRBD2,TRBJ2-3,.,CSARDLASGSVGTDTQYF,TGCAGTGCTAGAGATTTAGCTAGCGGGAGCGTCGGCACAGATACGCAGTATTTT
TRBV20-1,14,TRBD1,TRBJ2-5,few,CSATPTGKQETQYF,TGCAGTGCTACCCCGACAGGGAAACAAGAGACCCAGTACTTC
TRBV12-3/TRBV12-4,15,TRBD1,TRBJ2-1,many,CASGPRQGVSGEQFF,TGTGCCAGCGGACCGAGACAGGGGGTGAGCGGTGAGCAGTTCTTC
TRBV9,13,TRBD1,TRBJ1-1,.,CASSVGTATEAFF,TGTGCCAGCAGCGTCGGGACAGCCACTGAAGCTTTCTTT
TRBV12-3/TRBV12-4,16,.,TRBJ1-1,many,CASSAERGFMNTEAFF,TGTGCCAGCAGTGCCGAGAGGGGGTTTATGAACACTGAAGCTTTCTTT
TRBV7-2,14,TRBD1,TRBJ1-5,.,CASSLKGGFQPQHF,TGTGCCAGCAGCTTAAAAGGGGGCTTTCAGCCCCAGCATTTT
TRBV29-1,15,.,TRBJ1-4,few,CSVVSPGPHMGKLFF,TGCAGCGTTGTGTCCCCCGGGCCCCATATGGGCAAACTGTTTTTT
TRBV20-1,15,.,TRBJ2-1,few,CSAMPLRDTNNEQFF,TGCAGTGCTATGCCCTTACGGGACACGAACAATGAGCAGTTCTTC
TRBV6-1,12,TRBD1,TRBJ1-2,.,CASRDRASYYTF,TGTGCCAGCAGGGACAGGGCTTCGTACTACACCTTC
TRBV10-1,14,TRBD2,TRBJ2-1,.,CASSTSGNNPEQFF,TGCGCCAGCAGTACTAGCGGGAATAACCCTGAGCAGTTCTTC
TRBV2,13,.,TRBJ2-2,.,CASSDPYTGELFF,TGTGCCAGCAGTGACCCCTACACCGGGGAGCTGTTTTTT
TRBV7-9,15,.,TRBJ2-3,.,CASRLVGSSTDTQYF,TGTGCCAGCCGGTTGGTGGGATCTAGCACAGATACGCAGTATTTT
TRBV6-1,14,.,TRBJ1-5,many,CASRRTRAHQPQHF,TGTGCCAGCAGACGGACGCGGGCGCATCAGCCCCAGCATTTT
TRBV28,13,.,TRBJ2-7,few,CASLGPYSYEQYF,TGTGCCAGCCTGGGACCCTATTCCTACGAGCAGTACTTC
TRBV13,14,.,TRBJ2-3,.,CASRPGLRRFTQYF,TGTGCCAGCAGGCCCGGCCTGAGGAGGTTTACGCAGTATTTT
TRBV14,16,TRBD2,TRBJ2-1,few,CASSQIPASGKNEQFF,TGTGCCAGCAGCCAAATCCCGGCTAGCGGGAAGAATGAGCAGTTCTTC
TRBV10-3,14,.,TRBJ2-7,.,CAIRKDTSSYEQYF,TGTGCCATCAGAAAGGACACGAGCTCCTACGAGCAGTACTTC
TRBV5-1,14,TRBD2,TRBJ2-2,once,CASSTTSAPGELFF,TGCGCCAGCAGCACCACTAGCGCACCCGGGGAGCTGTTTTTT
TRBV20-1,12,.,TRBJ1-2,few,CSAGESNYGYTF,TGCAGCGCAGGGGAGTCTAACTATGGCTACACCTTC
TRBV5-6,8,.,TRBJ2-6,.,CASSPLTF,TGTGCCAGCAGCCCCCTGACTTTC
TRBV29-1,11,.,TRBJ2-5,few,CSVDYQETQYF,TGCAGCGTTGACTACCAAGAGACCCAGTACTTC
TRBV20-1,13,.,TRBJ1-1,few,CSARDSDKAEAFF,TGCAGTGCTAGAGATTCGGATAAGGCCGAAGCTTTCTTT
TRBV7-6,14,.,TRBJ2-7,few,CASSAASGEGEQYF,TGTGCCAGCAGCGCTGCATCAGGGGAGGGAGAGCAGTACTTC